This TCR beta chain appears in the sequencing data of a study of T cell clonotyping in hematopoietic cell transplantation. Data came from immunoSEQ multiplex PCR; TCRdb stores just in-frame clones and leaves some out. The repertoire consists of some 6,500 clones, with 70% to 90% occurring once and the leading ten covering around 15%. V dropped 5 bases and J dropped 7 bases, with 20 bases sitting between them. This CDR3 has 15 residues. Germline CDR1 reads SNHLY; CDR2 reads FYNNEI. Overall study findings and caveats: Recipient TCR diversity dropped after transplant; expanded clonotypes rose from day 30 to 180.

Note on this clone: Its antigen is undetermined.

The J gene is TRBJ2-5, the V gene TRBV2; D is perhaps TRBD1 or TRBD2 (5 bases each). The sample was peripheral blood mononuclear cells, taken 180 days after allogeneic stem cell transplant. The receptor comes from a female patient aged 50-59 years who had an allogeneic stem cell transplant from an unrelated donor, so the T cells may come from the graft donor. Some clones in this sample may be carry-over from other donors' samples. CDR3 in amino acids: CASSTSDPTRGTQYF. CDR3 DNA: TGTGCCAGCAGTACCTCGGACCCCACGAGGGGGACCCAGTACTTC.